This is a list of T cell receptor beta chains from one sample in a study of blood T cell repertoires in COVID-19. Assay: immunoSEQ multiplex PCR; the TCRdb copy retains only in-frame clones and omits some. The table lists more than 100,000 clones, 82% of them singletons, with about 4.2% in the top ten. The specimen was peripheral blood. The receptor set was obtained from a woman aged 70-85 years with acute or convalescent COVID-19. The CDR3 runs from the conserved cysteine through the conserved F or W. A D gene is named only where the DNA matches it firmly. Not every row has a clone size; where given, it reads once, few, many or a size class.

TRBV24-1,once,TRBJ2-2,-,TGTGCCACACAACCACCCGGGGGAAACACCGGGGAGCTGTTTTTT,CATQPPGGNTGELFF
TRBV6-5,-,TRBJ1-2,-,TGTGCCAGCCACGACCCTCCATCGGGGGGCTACACCTTC,CASHDPPSGGYTF
TRBV6-2/TRBV6-3,-,TRBJ2-5,-,TGTGCCAGCAGCCGACAGATCCAAGAGACCCAGTACTTC,CASSRQIQETQYF
TRBV24-1,-,TRBJ1-6,-,TGTGCCACCAGTGATCCTCAGGGTCTGAATTCACCCCTCCACTTT,CATSDPQGLNSPLHF
TRBV11-3,-,TRBJ2-1,-,TGTGCCAGCACAACCCGGGGTAAAGACAATGAGCAGTTCTTC,CASTTRGKDNEQFF
TRBV7-8,-,TRBJ2-5,TRBD1,TGTGCCAGCAGCCCGATCCACAGGGGAGAGACCCAGTACTTC,CASSPIHRGETQYF
TRBV5-5,-,TRBJ1-5,-,TGTGCCAGCAGCTTGGCGACGGGGGAGGGGTTTACCCAGCATTTT,CASSLATGEGFTQHF
TRBV4-3,-,TRBJ1-3,TRBD1,TGCGCCAGCAGCCCAGAAGGGGGCCTTTACTCTGGAAACACCATATATTTT,CASSPEGGLYSGNTIYF
TRBV6-2/TRBV6-3,-,TRBJ2-1,-,TGTGCCAGCAGTCCAGTATCAGGGCTAAGGTTGAAGCAGTTCTTC,CASSPVSGLRLKQFF
TRBV9,-,TRBJ2-2,TRBD1,TGTGCCAGCAGCGTTCTGGACAGGGGGACCGGGGAGCTGTTTTTT,CASSVLDRGTGELFF
TRBV6-1,-,TRBJ2-7,-,TGTGCCAGCAGTGCAAACCCTTCCCCCTTTAGCTCCTACGAGCAGTACTTC,CASSANPSPFSSYEQYF
TRBV15,-,TRBJ2-5,-,TGTGCCACCAGCAGACCCGGGGGAGCCCAGTACTTC,CATSRPGGAQYF
TRBV15,few,TRBJ1-1,TRBD1,TGTGCCACCAGCGGGGGACAGGGAGGTCGTACTGAAGCTTTCTTT,CATSGGQGGRTEAFF
TRBV11-2,-,TRBJ1-2,TRBD1,TGTGCCAGCAGCTTAGCCGGGACAGGGGTCTATGGCTACACCTTC,CASSLAGTGVYGYTF
TRBV13,-,TRBJ1-1,TRBD1,TGTGCCAGCAGCCGCCGGGACAGGGGTTCTGAAGCTTTCTTT,CASSRRDRGSEAFF
TRBV11-3,-,TRBJ1-1,-,TGTGCCAGCAGCTCTAACAGGGTCACTGAAGCTTTCTTT,CASSSNRVTEAFF
TRBV3-1/TRBV3-2,-,TRBJ1-2,TRBD1,TGTGCCAGCAGAGCCCCAGGGGGAAAGGGCTACACCTTC,CASRAPGGKGYTF
TRBV2,-,TRBJ1-4,-,TGTGCCAGCAGTGGGAGGGGCCAGGAAAAACTGTTTTTT,CASSGRGQEKLFF
TRBV9,-,TRBJ1-5,-,TGTGCCAGCAGCCTAGACGGTCATAGCAATCAGCCCCAGCATTTT,CASSLDGHSNQPQHF
TRBV9,-,TRBJ2-2,-,TGTGCCAGCAGCGTAAGGGGGGGCCCAAACACCGGGGAGCTGTTTTTT,CASSVRGGPNTGELFF
TRBV6-5,-,TRBJ1-1,-,TGTGCCAGCAGTTACTTACAGGGGAACACTGAAGCTTTCTTT,CASSYLQGNTEAFF
TRBV4-1,few,TRBJ2-7,TRBD1,TGCGCCAGCGTGGGACAGGGGGGGGAGCAGTACTTC,CASVGQGGEQYF
TRBV7-2,-,TRBJ2-1,-,TGTGCCAGCAGCACGAGGCAGAGGGCCAATGAGCAGTTCTTC,CASSTRQRANEQFF
TRBV11-2,-,TRBJ2-5,-,TGTGCCAGCAGCTTAGCTAGGGGGGGTGGGACCCAGTACTTC,CASSLARGGGTQYF
TRBV5-1,-,TRBJ1-4,-,TGCGCCAGCAGTTATAATGAAAAACTGTTTTTT,CASSYNEKLFF
TRBV28,once,TRBJ1-2,-,TGTGCCAGCGCACCAGGGGCTAACTATGGCTACACCTTC,CASAPGANYGYTF
TRBV7-2,-,TRBJ2-3,TRBD1,TGTGCCAGCAGCTTACGGGCAGGGGGTTTATGGGATACGCAGTATTTT,CASSLRAGGLWDTQYF
TRBV7-9,-,TRBJ1-2,-,TGTGCCACCGTAGAAACAGGGACTAACTATGGCTACACCTTC,CATVETGTNYGYTF
TRBV5-4,-,TRBJ1-4,TRBD1,TGTGCCAGCAGCTCTTCCTCAGGACAGGGAACTAATGAAAAACTGTTTTTT,CASSSSSGQGTNEKLFF
TRBV2,-,TRBJ2-5,TRBD2,TGTGCCAGCAGTGAAACTAGCGGGGGGGCCGAGACCCAGTACTTC,CASSETSGGAETQYF
TRBV19,-,TRBJ1-3,-,TGTGCCAGTAGTAGTCTTGGGCAGTCTTACGGAAACACCATATATTTT,CASSSLGQSYGNTIYF
TRBV27,-,TRBJ1-2,-,TGTGCCAGCAGTCCCCTCTTAACAGGGAAGCGTGCTGGCTACACCTTC,CASSPLLTGKRAGYTF
TRBV6-2/TRBV6-3,few,TRBJ1-1,-,TGTGCCAGCAGCCCGACAGAGAACACTGAAGCTTTCTTT,CASSPTENTEAFF